This TCR beta chain was sequenced during a study of blood T cell repertoires in COVID-19. The table came from immunoSEQ multiplex PCR; TCRdb's copy has only in-frame clones and leaves some out. The top ten hold about 4.6% of the sample, which has about 150,000 clones, around 87% seen once. V shed 3 bases and J 7 bases; nucleotides not matched to a gene: 4. The CDR3 is 14 residues long. Germline V gives CDR1 MGHRA, CDR2 YSYEKL. The sample consisted of peripheral blood. The clonotype was recovered from a woman aged 55-75 years with active or convalescent COVID-19. This chain links TRBV4-1 with TRBJ2-1; 9 bases map to TRBD1. CDR3 residues: CASSHRDRENEQFF. DNA for the CDR3: TGCGCCAGCAGCCACCGGGACAGGGAAAATGAGCAGTTCTTC.